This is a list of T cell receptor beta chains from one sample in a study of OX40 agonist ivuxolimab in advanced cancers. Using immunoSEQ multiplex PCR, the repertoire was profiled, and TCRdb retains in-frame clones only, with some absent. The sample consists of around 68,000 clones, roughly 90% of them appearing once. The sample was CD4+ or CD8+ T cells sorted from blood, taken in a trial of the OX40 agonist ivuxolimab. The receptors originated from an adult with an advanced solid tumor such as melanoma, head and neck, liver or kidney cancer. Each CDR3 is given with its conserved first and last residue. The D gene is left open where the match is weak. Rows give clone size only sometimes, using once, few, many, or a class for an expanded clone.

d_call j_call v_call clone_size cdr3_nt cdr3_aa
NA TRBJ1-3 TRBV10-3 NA TGTGCCATCAGCCCGCGGGGGGACTCTGGAAACACCATATATTTT CAISPRGDSGNTIYF
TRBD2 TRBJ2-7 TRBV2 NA TGTGCCAGCAGTGAAGCGGGGGTGGGAGGGCCGCGGCAGTACTTC CASSEAGVGGPRQYF
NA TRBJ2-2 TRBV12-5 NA TGTGCTAGTGGTCCCGGGGGAGGGGGCGTTCCCTCGAACACCGGGGAGCTGTTTTTT CASGPGGGGVPSNTGELFF
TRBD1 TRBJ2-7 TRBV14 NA TGTGCCGGGCTCCGTGAGACAGGGATAAGTAAAGTCCACGAGCAGTACTTC CAGLRETGISKVHEQYF
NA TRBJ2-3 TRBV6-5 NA TGTGCCAGCAGCGAACCGGGCCACACAGATACGCAGTATTTT CASSEPGHTDTQYF
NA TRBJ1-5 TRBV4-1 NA TGCGCCAGCAGCCCAATATGGGGCGGCCCCAATCAGCCCCAGCATTTT CASSPIWGGPNQPQHF
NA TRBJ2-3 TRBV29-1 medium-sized TGCAGCGTACGCCGAACAGGGCCAGATACGCAGTATTTT CSVRRTGPDTQYF
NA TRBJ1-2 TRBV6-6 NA TGTGCCAGCAGCCTCCCCATCATAGGGGGGCACTATGGCTACACCTTC CASSLPIIGGHYGYTF
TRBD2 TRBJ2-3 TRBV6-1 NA TGTGCCAGCAGGACTAGCGGAAGCACAGATACGCAGTATTTT CASRTSGSTDTQYF
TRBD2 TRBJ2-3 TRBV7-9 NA TGTGCCTTAGGACTAGCGGCTAGCACAGATACGCAGTATTTT CALGLAASTDTQYF
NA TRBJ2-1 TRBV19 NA TGTGCCAGTAAAAGAACGGGACCAACCTACAATGAGCAGTTCTTC CASKRTGPTYNEQFF
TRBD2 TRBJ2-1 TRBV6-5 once TGTGCCAGCAGTGGGACTAGCTGGGAGCAGTTCTTC CASSGTSWEQFF
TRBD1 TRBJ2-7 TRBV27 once TGTGCCAGCAGTTTTACAGGGGTCCCCAACGAGCAGTACTTC CASSFTGVPNEQYF
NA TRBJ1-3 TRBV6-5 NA TGTGCCAGCAGTCCCGGGTTCTCTGGAAACACCATATATTTT CASSPGFSGNTIYF
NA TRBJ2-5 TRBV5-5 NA TGTGCCAGCAGCTTGGCGGTAGGCGAGGTGGAGACCCAGTACTTC CASSLAVGEVETQYF
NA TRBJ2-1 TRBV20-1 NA TGCAGTGAAAAAGCCCGCAATGAGCAGTTCTTC CSEKARNEQFF
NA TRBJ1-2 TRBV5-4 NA TGTGCCAGCAGCTCCTACGACAGGACCAACTATGGCTACACCTTC CASSSYDRTNYGYTF
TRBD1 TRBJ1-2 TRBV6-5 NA TGTGCCAGCAGTGGGGCGCGGGGGACAGGGGTTGGCTACACCTTC CASSGARGTGVGYTF
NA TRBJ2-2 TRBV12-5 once TGTGCTAGTGGTTTATCGAACACCGGGGAGCTGTTTTTT CASGLSNTGELFF
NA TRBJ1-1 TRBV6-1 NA TGTGCCAGCAGTTCAGAGTATGAAGCTTTCTTT CASSSEYEAFF
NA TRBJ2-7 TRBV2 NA TGTGCCAGCAGTGACGAAGGGTGGGAGCAGTACTTC CASSDEGWEQYF
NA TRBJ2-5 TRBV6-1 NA TGTGCCAGCAGCCAACAGGGTTTGGAGACCCAGTACTTC CASSQQGLETQYF
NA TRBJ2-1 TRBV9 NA TGTGCCAGCAGCGTAGTTGGTAGTCGGATTAGCTACAATGAGCAGTTCTTC CASSVVGSRISYNEQFF
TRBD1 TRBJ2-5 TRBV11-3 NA TGTGCCAGCAGCTTAGCGGGACAGTATCCAGAGACCCAGTACTTC CASSLAGQYPETQYF
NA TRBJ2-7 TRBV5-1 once TGCGCCAGCAGCTTGGGAGGACAGGAGGGCGAGCAGTACTTC CASSLGGQEGEQYF
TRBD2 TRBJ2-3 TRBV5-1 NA TGCGCCAGCAAGGGACTAGCGGACGACACAGATACGCAGTATTTT CASKGLADDTDTQYF
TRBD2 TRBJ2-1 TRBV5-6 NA TGTGCCAGCAGCGCCCCAACCCTTAGCGGGAGGAGTGAGCAGTTCTTC CASSAPTLSGRSEQFF
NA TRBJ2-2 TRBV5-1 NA TGCGCCAGCAGCTTGGGGAACACCGGGGAGCTGTTTTTT CASSLGNTGELFF
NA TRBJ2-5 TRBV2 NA TGTGCCAGCAGTGCTAGCAGGTACCAAGAGACCCAGTACTTC CASSASRYQETQYF
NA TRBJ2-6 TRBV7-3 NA TGTGCCAGCAGCTTGGGGAACTCTGGGGCCAACGTCCTGACTTTC CASSLGNSGANVLTF
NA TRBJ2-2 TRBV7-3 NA TGTGCCAGCAGCTTTTTTAGGATGGGGGAGCTGTTTTTT CASSFFRMGELFF
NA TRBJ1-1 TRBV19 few TGTGCCAGTAGAGATACCGGGACCAGGGACCCTGAAGCTTTCTTT CASRDTGTRDPEAFF
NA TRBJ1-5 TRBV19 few TGTGCCAGTAGGCGTAGACAGCTGGATCAGCCCCAGCATTTT CASRRRQLDQPQHF
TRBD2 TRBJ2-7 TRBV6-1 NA TGTGCCAGCAGTGGGACTAGCGGGCCAGGGGAGCAGTACTTC CASSGTSGPGEQYF
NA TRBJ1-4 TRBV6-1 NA TGTGCCAGCAGACGGACAGATTTCAGTGAAAAACTGTTTTTT CASRRTDFSEKLFF
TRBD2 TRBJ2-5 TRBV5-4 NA TGTGCCAGCAGCCTGACTAGCGGGAGGATCGAGACCCAGTACTTC CASSLTSGRIETQYF
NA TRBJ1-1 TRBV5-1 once TGCGCCAGCAGCTTCGGAGGGGGGAACACTGAAGCTTTCTTT CASSFGGGNTEAFF
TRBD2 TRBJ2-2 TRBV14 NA TGTGCCAGCAGCCAAGAATCAGCGCCAAACCTAGCGGGGGACCCCACCGGGGAGCTGTTTTTT CASSQESAPNLAGDPTGELFF
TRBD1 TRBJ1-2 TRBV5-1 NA TGCGCCAGCAGCTACCAGGGGGCCGGTGATGGCTACACCTTC CASSYQGAGDGYTF
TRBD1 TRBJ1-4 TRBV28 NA TGTGCCAGCAGTTTGGACAGGGTCGTTGAAAAACTGTTTTTT CASSLDRVVEKLFF
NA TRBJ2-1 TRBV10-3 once TGTGCCATCAGTGAGTCGTTCTCTCGGGGATCCAGGGACAATGAGCAGTTCTTC CAISESFSRGSRDNEQFF
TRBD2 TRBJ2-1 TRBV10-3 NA TGTGCCATCAGTCCGGGACTAGCGGGAAATGAGCAGTTCTTC CAISPGLAGNEQFF
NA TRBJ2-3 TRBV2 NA TGTGCCAGCAGTGATTTGGGGGGTGATACGCAGTATTTT CASSDLGGDTQYF
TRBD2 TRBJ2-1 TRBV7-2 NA TGTGCCAGCAGCTATCCGGGACTAGCGGGAGTCAATGAGCAGTTCTTC CASSYPGLAGVNEQFF
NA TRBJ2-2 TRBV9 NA TGTGCCAGCAGCGTAGTATCTGGGGCCGGGGAGCTGTTTTTT CASSVVSGAGELFF
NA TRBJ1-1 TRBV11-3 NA TGTGCCAGCAGCTTACAGGGGTCTACTGAAGCTTTCTTT CASSLQGSTEAFF
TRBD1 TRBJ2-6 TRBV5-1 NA TGCGCCAGCAGCTTGGCCCGCGGGGACAGGAGTTACTCTGGGGCCAACGTCCTGACTTTC CASSLARGDRSYSGANVLTF
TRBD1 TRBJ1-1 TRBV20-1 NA TGCAGTGCGCCGACAGGGACTGAAGCTTTCTTT CSAPTGTEAFF